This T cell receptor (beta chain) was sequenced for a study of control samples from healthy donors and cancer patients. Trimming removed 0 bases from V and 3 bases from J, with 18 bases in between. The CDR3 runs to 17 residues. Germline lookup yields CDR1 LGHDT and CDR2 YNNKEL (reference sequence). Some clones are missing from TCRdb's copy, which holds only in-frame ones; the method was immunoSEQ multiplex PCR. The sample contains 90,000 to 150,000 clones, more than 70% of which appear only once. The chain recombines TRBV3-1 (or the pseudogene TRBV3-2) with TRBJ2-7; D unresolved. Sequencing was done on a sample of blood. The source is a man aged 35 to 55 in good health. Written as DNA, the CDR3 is TGTGCCAGCAGCCAAGATCCCTCGCCCCCCTCAATCTACGAGCAGTACTTC. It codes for CASSQDPSPPSIYEQYF.